This T cell receptor (beta chain) was sequenced in a study of T cells expressing NK-cell markers. Study-wide context: Just one sequenced donor of eight was HCMV-seronegative, while seven were seropositive.

The length of the CDR3 is 13 residues. Germline V gene sequence: CDR1 DFQATT, CDR2 SNEGSKA (reference sequence). TCRdb reprocessed the 5' RACE reads, with one entry per CDR3 protein and no DNA. The sample includes 500,000 to 700,000 distinct CDR3 sequences. Source material: blood T cells: a sorted CD56 or NKG2C T cell subset, CD4+ or CD8+ T cells, or bulk PBMC T cells (not recorded which). The sequence derives from a young man in good health. V gene TRBV20-1 combines with J gene TRBJ2-5. This CDR3 reads CSASRFRSETQYF.